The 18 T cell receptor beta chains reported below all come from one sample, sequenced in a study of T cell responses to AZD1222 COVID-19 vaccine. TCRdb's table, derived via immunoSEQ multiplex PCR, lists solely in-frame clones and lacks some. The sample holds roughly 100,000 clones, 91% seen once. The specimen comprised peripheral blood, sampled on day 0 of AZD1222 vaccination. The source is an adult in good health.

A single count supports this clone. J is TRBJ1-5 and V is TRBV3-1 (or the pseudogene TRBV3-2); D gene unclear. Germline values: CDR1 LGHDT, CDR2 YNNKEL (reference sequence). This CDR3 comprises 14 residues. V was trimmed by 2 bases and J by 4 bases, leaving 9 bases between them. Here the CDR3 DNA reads TGTGCCAGCAGCCAAACCGGGAATAATCAGCCCCAGCATTTT. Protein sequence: CASSQTGNNQPQHF.

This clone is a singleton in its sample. The CDR3 loop is CASSPLEVFTDTQYF. The CDR3 bases are TGTGCCAGCAGCCCACTGGAGGTCTTTACAGATACGCAGTATTTT. V and J are TRBV7-2 and TRBJ2-3; possible D gene TRBD2, 5 bases. The CDR3 is made up of 15 amino acids. V lost 5 bases, J lost 3 bases, and 15 bases lay in between. CDR1 is SGHTA, CDR2 FQGNSA, per germline.

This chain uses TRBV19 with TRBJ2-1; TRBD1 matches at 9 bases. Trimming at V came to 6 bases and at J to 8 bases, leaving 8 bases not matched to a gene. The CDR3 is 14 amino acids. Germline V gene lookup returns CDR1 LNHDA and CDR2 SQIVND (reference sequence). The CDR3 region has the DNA TGTGCCAGTAGCCACCCAGGGACAGGGTATGAGCAGTTCTTC. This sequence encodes CASSHPGTGYEQFF.

This CDR3 reads CASSKGQGASYNEQFF. CDR3 nucleotide sequence: TGTGCCAGCAGCAAGGGACAGGGGGCCTCCTACAATGAGCAGTTCTTC. The chain combines TRBV7-7 with TRBJ2-1; 12 positions agree with TRBD1. Trimming took 5 bases from V and 0 from J; bases not matched to a gene: 2. The CDR3 is 16 amino acids. CDR1 is SSHAT, CDR2 FNYEAQ, per germline (reference sequence).

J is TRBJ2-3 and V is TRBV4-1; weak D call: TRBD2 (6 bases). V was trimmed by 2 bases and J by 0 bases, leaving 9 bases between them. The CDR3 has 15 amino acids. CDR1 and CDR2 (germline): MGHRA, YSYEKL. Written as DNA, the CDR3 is TGCGCCAGCAGCCAAACCGGGACTAGCACAGATACGCAGTATTTT. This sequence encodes CASSQTGTSTDTQYF.

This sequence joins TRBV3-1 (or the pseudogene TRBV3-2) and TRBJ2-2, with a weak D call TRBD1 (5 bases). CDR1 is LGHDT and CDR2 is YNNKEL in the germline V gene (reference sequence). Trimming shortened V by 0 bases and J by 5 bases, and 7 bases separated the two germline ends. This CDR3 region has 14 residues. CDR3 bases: TGTGCCAGCAGCCAAGAGTCAGGGACCGGGGAGCTGTTTTTT. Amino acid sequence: CASSQESGTGELFF.

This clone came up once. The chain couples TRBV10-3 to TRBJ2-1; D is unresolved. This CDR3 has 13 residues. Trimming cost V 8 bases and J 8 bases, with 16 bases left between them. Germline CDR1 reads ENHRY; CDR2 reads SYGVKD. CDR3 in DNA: TGTGCCATCTTAGCTCCCCCAAATGATGAGCAGTTCTTC. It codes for CAILAPPNDEQFF.

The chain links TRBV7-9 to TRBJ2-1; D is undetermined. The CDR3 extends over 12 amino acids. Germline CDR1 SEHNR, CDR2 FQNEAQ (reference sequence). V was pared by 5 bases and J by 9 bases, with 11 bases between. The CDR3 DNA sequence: TGTGCCAGCAGCCCCGGGTTCAGTGAGCAGTTCTTC. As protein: CASSPGFSEQFF.

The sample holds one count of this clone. CDR3 region: CASSSFGSPLHF. The CDR3 DNA reads TGTGCCAGTAGTTCGTTTGGGTCACCCCTCCACTTT. J is TRBJ1-6 and V is TRBV19; no firm D call. This CDR3 comprises 12 residues. V shed 5 bases and J shed 10 bases, with 9 bases lying between them. Germline V CDR1 and CDR2: LNHDA, SQIVND (reference sequence).

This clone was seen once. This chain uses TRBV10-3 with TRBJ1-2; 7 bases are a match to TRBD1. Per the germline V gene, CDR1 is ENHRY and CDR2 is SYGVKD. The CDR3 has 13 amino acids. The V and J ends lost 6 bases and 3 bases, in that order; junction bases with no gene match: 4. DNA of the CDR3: TGTGCCATCAGGACCGGGACAGACTATGGCTACACCTTC. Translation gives CAIRTGTDYGYTF.

The CDR3 sequence: CASSPRTSSGELFF. The CDR3 DNA follows: TGTGCCAGCAGCCCAAGGACTAGCTCCGGGGAGCTGTTTTTT. The chain uses TRBV7-3 and TRBJ2-2; 8 nucleotides match TRBD2. The trim removed 5 bases at V and 6 bases at J, leaving 5 bases unmatched. From germline, CDR1 is SGHTA and CDR2 FQGTGA. The length of the CDR3 is 14 residues.

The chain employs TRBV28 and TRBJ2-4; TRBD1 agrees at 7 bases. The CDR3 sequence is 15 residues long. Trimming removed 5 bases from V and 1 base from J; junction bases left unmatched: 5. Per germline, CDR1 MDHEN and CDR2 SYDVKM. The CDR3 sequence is CASSSTGEAKNIQYF. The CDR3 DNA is TGTGCCAGCAGTAGTACAGGGGAGGCCAAAAACATTCAGTACTTC.

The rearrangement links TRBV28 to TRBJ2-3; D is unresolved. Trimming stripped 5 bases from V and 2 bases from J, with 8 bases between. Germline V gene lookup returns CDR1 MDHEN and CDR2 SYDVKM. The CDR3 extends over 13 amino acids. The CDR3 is CASSTTPTDTQYF. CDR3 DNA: TGTGCCAGCAGTACTACGCCCACAGATACGCAGTATTTT.

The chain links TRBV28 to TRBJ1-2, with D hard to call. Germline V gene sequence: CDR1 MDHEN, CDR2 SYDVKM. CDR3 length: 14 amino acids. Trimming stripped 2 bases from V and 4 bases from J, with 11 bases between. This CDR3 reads CASSLAENSYGYTF. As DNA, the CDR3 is TGTGCCAGCAGTTTAGCGGAGAATAGCTATGGCTACACCTTC.

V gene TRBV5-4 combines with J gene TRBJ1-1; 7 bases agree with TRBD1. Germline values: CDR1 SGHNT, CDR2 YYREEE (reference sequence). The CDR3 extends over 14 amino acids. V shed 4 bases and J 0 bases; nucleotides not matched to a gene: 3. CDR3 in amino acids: CASSPGQMNTEAFF. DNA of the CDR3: TGTGCCAGCAGCCCGGGACAGATGAACACTGAAGCTTTCTTT.

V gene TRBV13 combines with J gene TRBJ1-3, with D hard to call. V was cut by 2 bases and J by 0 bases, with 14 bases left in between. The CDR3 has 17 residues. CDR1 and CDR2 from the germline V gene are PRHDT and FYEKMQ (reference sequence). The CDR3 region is CASSLLTSDSSGNTIYF. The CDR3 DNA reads TGTGCCAGCAGCTTACTGACGTCGGATAGCTCTGGAAACACCATATATTTT.

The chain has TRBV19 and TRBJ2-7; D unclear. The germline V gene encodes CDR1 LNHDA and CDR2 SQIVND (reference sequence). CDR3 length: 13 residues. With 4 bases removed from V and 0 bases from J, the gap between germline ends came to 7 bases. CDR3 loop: CASSRDDSYEQYF. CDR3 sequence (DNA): TGTGCCAGTAGTAGAGACGACTCCTACGAGCAGTACTTC. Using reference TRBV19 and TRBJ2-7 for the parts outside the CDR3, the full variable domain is DGGITQSPKYLFRKEGQNVTLSCEQNLNHDAMYWYRQDPGQGLRLIYYSQIVNDFQKGDIAEGYSVSREKKESFPLTVTSAQKNPTAFYLCASSRDDSYEQYFGPGTRLTVT.

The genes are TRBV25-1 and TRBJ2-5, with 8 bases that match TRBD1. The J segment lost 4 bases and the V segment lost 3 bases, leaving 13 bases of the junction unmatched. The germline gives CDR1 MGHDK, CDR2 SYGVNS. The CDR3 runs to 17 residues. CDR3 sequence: CASSDLTGGRARETQYF. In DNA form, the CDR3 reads TGTGCCAGCAGTGATCTAACAGGGGGGAGAGCAAGAGAGACCCAGTACTTC.